Included here is one TCR beta chain sequence, with context. The length of the CDR3 is 15 residues. Trimming took 7 bases from V and 6 from J; bases not matched to a gene: 15. Germline CDR1 and CDR2: LNHDA and SQIVND (reference sequence). This record comes from a study of blood T cell repertoires in COVID-19. Study overall: From T cells, B-cell-depleted T cells, or PBMCs came the material, which was cDNA or gDNA.

In the original processing: Amplifying reference gene primers gave estimates of nucleated cell counts. The repertoire was sequenced with immunoSEQ multiplex PCR; TCRdb's copy has only in-frame clones and lacks some. Clonal size and the V and J genes are those of that table, whereas D and trimming came from the DNA. The sample holds some 350,000 clones, over 70% seen once. Enrolled through a virtual design, the participants were between roughly 18 and 90 years of age and came from about two dozen US areas. Clinical histories supplied by participants themselves formed the basis of cohort assignment. Sequenced input: PBMCs or T cells enriched from blood (not recorded which). This clonotype originated in a man between 25 and 39 years old who had recovered from COVID-19. The V gene is TRBV19, the J gene TRBJ2-7; the match to TRBD2 covers 7 bases. The CDR3 is CASTRASGGESEQYF. The CDR3 DNA follows: TGTGCCAGTACCCGGGCATCGGGGGGTGAGTCCGAGCAGTACTTC.